This T cell receptor beta chain originates from a study of T-cell reconstitution after alpha-beta-depleted transplantation in children. Study-level findings and limits: Alpha-beta T cells about two months after transplant reportedly derived from several hundred expanded graft clones. Recipient T cells and thymic progenitors that survived were the source of the high TCRbeta diversity seen at day 60 in some patients. One year after transplant, T-cell counts and diversity came mostly from newly produced T cells.

This clonotype was recorded a few times. Its antigen is unidentified. Preparation of the TCRbeta library was carried out with unique molecular identifiers. TCRdb re-called the PCR reads with MiXCR, one entry per CDR3 protein. The sample yields hundreds of thousands of distinct CDR3 sequences, about a sixth seen once. Sample: PBMCs, mostly from graft donor cells, taken 360 days after TCRalphabeta/CD19-depleted stem cell transplant. The source of this sequence is a male patient under 10 years old who had a stem cell transplant for acute lymphoblastic leukemia, so the T cells may come from the graft donor.

The CDR3 here is CSASSGSSPPNTQYF. The CDR3 nucleotides read TGCAGTGCTAGCAGTGGGTCTAGCCCCCCGAATACGCAGTATTTT. The rearrangement joins TRBV20-1 to TRBJ2-3, with a weak D call TRBD2 (5 bases). Trimming took off 3 bases at V and 7 bases at J, with 20 bases between the two ends. CDR1 DFQATT and CDR2 SNEGSKA come from the germline V gene (reference sequence). The CDR3 runs to 15 residues.